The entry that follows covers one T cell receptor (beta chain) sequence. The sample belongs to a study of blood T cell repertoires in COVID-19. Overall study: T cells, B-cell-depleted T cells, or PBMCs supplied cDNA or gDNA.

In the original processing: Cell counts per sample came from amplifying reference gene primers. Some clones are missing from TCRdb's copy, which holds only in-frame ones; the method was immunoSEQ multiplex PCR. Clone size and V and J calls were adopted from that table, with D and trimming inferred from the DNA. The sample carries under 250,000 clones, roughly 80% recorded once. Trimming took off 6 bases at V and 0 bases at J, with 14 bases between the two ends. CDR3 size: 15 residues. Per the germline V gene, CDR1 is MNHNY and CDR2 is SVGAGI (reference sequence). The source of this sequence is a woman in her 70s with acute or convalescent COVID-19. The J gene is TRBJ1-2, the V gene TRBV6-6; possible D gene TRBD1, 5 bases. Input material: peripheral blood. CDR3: CASSYNPRANYGYTF. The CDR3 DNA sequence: TGTGCCAGCAGCTATAATCCCAGGGCTAACTATGGCTACACCTTC.